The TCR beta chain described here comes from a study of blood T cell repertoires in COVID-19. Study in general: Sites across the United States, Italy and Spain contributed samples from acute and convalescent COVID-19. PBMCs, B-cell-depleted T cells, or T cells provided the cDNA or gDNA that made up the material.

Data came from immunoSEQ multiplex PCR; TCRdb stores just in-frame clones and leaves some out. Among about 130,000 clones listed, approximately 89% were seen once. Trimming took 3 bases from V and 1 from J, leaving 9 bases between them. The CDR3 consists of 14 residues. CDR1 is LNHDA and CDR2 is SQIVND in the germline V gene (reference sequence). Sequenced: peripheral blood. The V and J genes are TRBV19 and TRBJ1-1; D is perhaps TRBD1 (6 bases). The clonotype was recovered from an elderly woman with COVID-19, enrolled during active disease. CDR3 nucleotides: TGTGCCAGTAGTATTGCAGGGGAGAACACTGAAGCTTTCTTT. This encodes CASSIAGENTEAFF.